This TCR beta chain was recorded in a study of blood T cell repertoires in COVID-19. The study recruited people aged roughly 18 to 89 years across approximately 23 US areas. Using immunoSEQ multiplex PCR, the repertoire was profiled, and TCRdb retains in-frame clones only, with some absent. The sample yields some 200,000 clones, 70% to 80% seen once. The length of the CDR3 is 19 residues. CDR1 is KGHDR and CDR2 is SFDVKD in the germline V gene. V lost 0 bases, J lost 0 bases, and 6 bases stayed unmatched. The sequencing sample was made of PBMCs or T cells enriched from blood (not recorded which). The receptor comes from a woman in her 50s who had recovered from COVID-19. The chain combines TRBV24-1 with TRBJ2-1, with 11 bases that match TRBD2. CDR3 coding DNA: TGTGCCACCAGTGATTTGACTAGCGGGGGTCCCAGCTCCTACAATGAGCAGTTCTTC. Its protein is CATSDLTSGGPSSYNEQFF.